The entry below describes one T cell receptor (beta chain). Antigen unknown. The data derive from a study of cytomegalovirus exposure and HLA in healthy donors. The CDR3 is 14 residues long. Per germline, CDR1 SEHNR and CDR2 FQNEAQ (reference sequence). Trimming at V came to 5 bases and at J to 2 bases, leaving 6 bases not matched to a gene. The PCR ran on 60 Vbeta and 13 Jbeta primers. Some clones are missing from TCRdb's copy, which holds only in-frame ones; the method was immunoSEQ multiplex PCR. The table shows about 83,000 clones, with roughly 76% occurring only once. Notes on the study in general: TRBV6-2, TRBV6-3 and some other V segments were unresolvable in 87-base-pair reads. A link between a missense DCLRE1C variant and TCR beta V- and J-gene trimming emerged from a later analysis.

The rearrangement uses TRBV7-9 and TRBJ2-7, with TRBD1 matching 7 bases. This TCR was recovered from a woman in her twenties or thirties in good health and CMV-seronegative. Sequencing was performed on PBMCs. The CDR3 reads CASSVRQGPYEQYF. The CDR3 DNA follows: TGTGCCAGCAGCGTTCGACAGGGCCCCTACGAGCAGTACTTC.